This T cell receptor (beta chain) was sequenced for a study of PD-L1 blockade in urothelial cancer (dated by TCRdb to 2016 to 2017). About the full investigation: Therapy was started at some point between 2014 and 2016 for all patients, and atezolizumab 1,200 mg was administered intravenously every 3 weeks. Durable clinical benefit was defined as progression-free survival longer than 6 months, and TCR features were also tested against progression-free and overall survival. An ECOG performance status of 0 or 1 was recorded for the patients, and 0 to 3 prior chemotherapy regimens had been received by the patients. Durable clinical benefit was achieved by nine patients and was not achieved by 20 patients. In the same patients, pretreatment tumors underwent whole exome sequencing and RNA sequencing in addition to TCR sequencing. A median of approximately 140,000 T cells and tens of thousands of unique TCRs was obtained from blood samples, and a median clonality of approximately 0.086 was observed. Blood samples were analyzed at 3 weeks after treatment start (second dose) and at 6 weeks after treatment start. Pretreatment tumor samples and matched peripheral blood, collected serially before and after atezolizumab treatment, underwent TCR sequencing. Twenty-five of 29 patients were identified as males with urothelial cancer of bladder origin, and a prior smoking history was reported by 18 of 29 patients. Pretreatment blood TCR-seq was available for around 29 patients, at least one posttreatment blood collection was obtained for about 24 patients, and tumor TCR-seq was available for about 24 patients. The study, an exploratory multi-omic analysis, examined somatic, immune and clinical correlates of response to PD-L1 blockade with atezolizumab in urothelial cancer.

To estimate absolute template abundance from read counts, synthetic TCR analog templates were spiked into each PCR. The immunoSEQ assay was used to amplify TCRbeta CDR3 regions from genomic DNA with bias-controlled V and J gene primers. Sequencing of rearranged TCRbeta segments was performed at approximately 20X coverage. Regarding the original processing steps: Sequencing errors were corrected by clustering and CDR3s were annotated against IMGT to assign V, D and J genes. Downstream analyses used only productive TCRbeta rearrangements, leaving out any out-of-frame or stop-codon sequences. Clonality was computed as one minus Shannon entropy normalized by the log of the number of unique productive sequences. Clones differing between time points or between blood and tumor were identified by Fisher's exact test with Benjamini-Hochberg correction at adjusted p below 0.01. TCRdb's version of the immuneACCESS table is confined to in-frame rearrangements and falls short of the full clone set. An unresolved V gene accounts for under half of the shortfall where checked; the remainder is of unknown origin. The V and J calls and clone size are taken from that table; D and trimming were inferred from the DNA. Within this sample are around 87,000 clones, with over 65% of them counted one time only. Under 8.5% of the sample goes to the ten largest clones.

Per the publication, the time point label means: peripheral blood 6 weeks after treatment start. A cohort of more than 25 patients with locally advanced or metastatic urothelial carcinoma, treated at Memorial Sloan Kettering on a trial protocol, was included. Peripheral blood mononuclear cells were collected pretreatment and during treatment, at between 1 and 8 total time points per patient. The Qiagen DNeasy Blood extraction kit was used to purify genomic DNA from total PBMCs and from tumor samples. PBMCs were collected pretreatment and during treatment, and were isolated and stored as previously described. Study-level results and caveats: Because the sample size was small (n of about 27) and many exploratory analyses were performed, the results are intended to be hypothesis-generating. A pretreatment peripheral blood TCR clonality below the median was linked to improved progression-free and overall survival. At 3 weeks after the start of treatment, tumor-associated TCR clones in peripheral blood had expanded more in patients with durable benefit (n of about 22, p = 0.022).

This clone has only one observation. Its antigen is not yet known. No base quality information exists; no much larger clone differs at one position. Based on the germline V gene, the CDR1 and CDR2 sequences are SGDLS and YYNGEE. Deletion took 4 bases off V and 6 bases off J, with a span of 14 bases between the germline ends. The CDR3 covers 14 residues, taking in both the cysteine and the phenylalanine. The read is trimmed to its CDR3 DNA, 42 bases read in frame from base 1. This clonotype originated in a man in his 70s with urothelial cancer. This specimen was PBMCs, taken around atezolizumab (anti-PD-L1) treatment. The sequence is built from TRBV9 and TRBJ2-1; the D gene assignment is ambiguous. At the DNA level, the sequence is TGTGCCAGCAGCCCTCGGGTGATCGGCAATGAGCAGTTCTTC. Its protein product is CASSPRVIGNEQFF. When the CDR3 is completed using the reference TRBV9 and TRBJ2-1 genes on either side, the full variable domain is DSGVTQTPKHLITATGQRVTLRCSPRSGDLSVYWYQQSLDQGLQFLIQYYNGEERAKGNILERFSAQQFPDLHSELNLSSLELGDSALYFCASSPRVIGNEQFFGPGTRLTVL.